These T cell receptor beta chains were read from a single sample in a study of blood T cell repertoires in COVID-19. Clones were read by immunoSEQ multiplex PCR, and TCRdb kept only the in-frame ones, dropping some. The table has tens of thousands of clones, 78% seen once; the top ten hold around 14%. Sequenced sample: peripheral blood. These receptors were obtained from a human donor with active or convalescent COVID-19. The donor label of this sample is uncertain. The CDR3 runs from the conserved cysteine through the conserved F or W.

v_gene	j_gene	CDR3aa
TRBV19	TRBJ2-7	CASSIPSGTPSEQYF
TRBV5-1	TRBJ2-3	CASSWTGGPTDTQYF
TRBV3-1/TRBV3-2	TRBJ2-7	CASSQNGGTFSYEQYF
TRBV20-1	TRBJ2-1	CSAGAPREQFF
TRBV11-2	TRBJ1-2	CASSLGTGSYGYTF
TRBV9	TRBJ2-2	CASKGTSGNTGELFF
TRBV6-1	TRBJ2-7	CASSEGGQGSYEQYF
TRBV30	TRBJ2-5	CAWSGRRREDSQYF
TRBV11-2	TRBJ1-2	CASSFAGGNYGYTF
TRBV24-1	TRBJ2-5	CATSARQTSFQETQYF
TRBV29-1	TRBJ2-7	CSVVSTGTGHYEQYF
TRBV18	TRBJ1-3	CASSLPGFGTFVSGNTIYF
TRBV11-1	TRBJ2-2	CASSPGTGVTGELFF
TRBV9	TRBJ1-6	CASSVGTVNSPLHF
TRBV12-3/TRBV12-4	TRBJ1-3	CASSFSSGNTIYF
TRBV3-1/TRBV3-2	TRBJ2-1	CASSPSGFPGNEQFF
TRBV7-2	TRBJ2-2	CASSFTGTGELFF
TRBV19	TRBJ1-2	CASSGRVYGYTF
TRBV5-1	TRBJ2-3	CASSVTSGGTDTQYF
TRBV4-3	TRBJ2-3	CASSRRALADTQYF
TRBV19	TRBJ1-2	CASLGGRNYGYTF
TRBV27	TRBJ1-4	CASTPGGFNEKLFF
TRBV11-2	TRBJ1-6	CASSRGTGRGSPLHF
TRBV7-2	TRBJ2-1	CASSLAGTNEQFF
TRBV6-5	TRBJ2-1	CASRMGQGDNEQFF
TRBV14	TRBJ1-1	CASSQLRDRGGWTEAFF
TRBV18	TRBJ2-3	CASSRLTSSTDTQYF
TRBV5-5	TRBJ1-3	CASSFVPGSGNTIYF
TRBV7-2	TRBJ1-5	CASSLERGNQPQHF
TRBV6-5	TRBJ2-3	CASSSRDRGVYTQYF
TRBV28	TRBJ2-5	CASRMLGQGAQETQYF
TRBV3-1/TRBV3-2	TRBJ2-3	CASSPTSGSTDTQYF
TRBV5-6	TRBJ1-2	CASSLAGAGYGYTF
TRBV9	TRBJ2-7	CASSATGGASSLYEQYF
TRBV7-3	TRBJ2-2	CASSLIRGPGDTGELFF
TRBV19	TRBJ2-7	CASSLAGSLYEQYF
TRBV15	TRBJ1-5	CATSRAGRVEQPQHF
TRBV5-8	TRBJ1-5	CASSAGQGYQPQHF
TRBV2	TRBJ1-1	CASSGYRGGNTEAFF
TRBV18	TRBJ1-3	CASSPVSGELSGNTIYF
TRBV2	TRBJ2-2	CASNVAGGNTGELFF
TRBV7-2	TRBJ2-3	CASSAGTAASTQYF